The next 19 T cell receptor beta chains were all read from a single sample in a study of blood T cell repertoires in COVID-19 (dated by TCRdb to 2018 to 2021). Libraries were made using the immunoSEQ multiplex PCR assay. Imported from immuneACCESS, the table was reduced by TCRdb to in-frame sequences with V and J called. These copies leave out some clones; in studies compared against another copy, an unresolved V gene accounts for under half, and the cause of the remainder is not known. A total of 220,000 or so clones appear in this sample, roughly 92% of them only once. Approximately 0.77% of the sample is taken by the ten largest. The sequenced sample consisted of peripheral blood. These receptor sequences come from a man aged 60 to 69 with COVID-19, enrolled during active disease.

The CDR3 reads CASSYFEEGEQYF. The CDR3, as DNA: TGTGCCAGCAGTTACTTCGAGGAAGGCGAGCAGTACTTC. The chain couples TRBV6-2 or TRBV6-3 to TRBJ2-7, with D unclear. This CDR3 is built from 13 residues. V was clipped by 1 base and J by 6 bases, with 10 bases between them. Germline CDR1 and CDR2: MNHEY and SVGEGT.

The chain joins TRBV5-8 to TRBJ2-3, with 15 bases fitting TRBD2. J lost 6 bases, V lost 4 bases, and 3 bases had no gene match. Germline values: CDR1 SGHTS, CDR2 YDEGEE. There are 15 residues in the CDR3. DNA of the CDR3: TGTGCCAGCAGCCCCGGGACTAGCGGGGGGGATACGCAGTATTTT. Translated: CASSPGTSGGDTQYF.

V gene TRBV12-1 combines with J gene TRBJ2-6; no check of the table's D call, TRBD1, against the DNA was made. TRBV12-1 is noted as a pseudogene. CDR3 length: 18 amino acids. CDR3 loop: CASSFETDRGSGANVLTF. CDR3 DNA sequence: TGTGCCAGCAGCTTTGAAACGGACAGAGGCTCTGGGGCCAACGTCCTGACTTTC.

The rearrangement joins TRBV4-1 to TRBJ2-6; D not certain. The germline V gene encodes CDR1 MGHRA and CDR2 YSYEKL. Trimming pared 1 base from V and 2 bases from J, leaving 9 bases between. The CDR3 loop spans 16 amino acids. The CDR3 here is CASSQGIQAGANVLTF. CDR3 DNA sequence: TGCGCCAGCAGCCAAGGAATCCAGGCTGGGGCCAACGTCCTGACTTTC.

The genes are TRBV11-1 and TRBJ1-1, with 7 bases matching TRBD1. Germline CDR1 is SGHAT and CDR2 is FQDESV (reference sequence). V was clipped by 2 bases and J by 1 base; unmatched bases: 4. CDR3 size: 15 residues. CDR3: CASSLLAGGNTEAFF. CDR3 DNA: TGTGCCAGCAGCTTATTGGCAGGGGGGAACACTGAAGCTTTCTTT.

This clone was observed a handful of times. The rearrangement links TRBV18 to TRBJ2-2; 8 nucleotides agree with TRBD1. CDR3 length equals 16 residues. Trimming at V came to 6 bases and at J to 1 base, leaving 7 bases not matched to a gene. Germline V gene data show CDR1 as KGHSH and CDR2 as LQKENI. CDR3 nucleotides: TGTGCCAGCTCCCCCGCAGGGGGCTGGAACACCGGGGAGCTGTTTTTT. Protein: CASSPAGGWNTGELFF.

J is TRBJ2-1 and V is TRBV11-2; tentative D call: TRBD2 (6 bases). V was clipped by 5 bases and J by 9 bases, with 20 bases between them. CDR1 and CDR2 (germline): SGHAT, FQNNGV. The CDR3 consists of 15 residues. CDR3 residues: CASSRWEVAAFEQFF. CDR3 in DNA: TGTGCCAGCAGCCGCTGGGAGGTAGCTGCCTTTGAGCAGTTCTTC.

The chain uses TRBV3-1 (or the pseudogene TRBV3-2) and TRBJ2-7; D remains ambiguous. The V and J ends lost 1 base and 8 bases respectively, with 9 bases between them. CDR3 length: 12 amino acids. In germline, CDR1 is LGHDT, CDR2 YNNKEL (reference sequence). CDR3 DNA sequence: TGTGCCAGCAGCCAAGCGACTCGGCAGCAGTACTTC. This sequence encodes CASSQATRQQYF.

The sample holds a few counts of this clone. V usage is TRBV4-2 and J usage is TRBJ1-5; D may be TRBD1 (6 bases). Germline V lookup: CDR1 LGHNA, CDR2 YNFKEQ. The V and J ends lost 0 bases and 7 bases respectively, with 19 bases between them. The CDR3 totals 17 residues. The CDR3 protein is CASSQDVNPVGGQPQHF. CDR3 sequence (DNA): TGTGCCAGCAGCCAAGATGTTAACCCCGTTGGGGGCCAGCCCCAGCATTTT.

This clone was recorded only once. The chain joins TRBV12-5 to TRBJ1-1, with 8 bases lining up with TRBD1. V shed 0 bases, J shed 1 base, and the junction held 4 bases outside the gene matches. This CDR3 region has 16 residues. The germline V gene has CDR1 LGHNT and CDR2 FRNRAP. CDR3 in amino acids: CASGLVSTGANTEAFF. The CDR3 DNA follows: TGTGCTAGTGGTTTGGTATCGACAGGGGCGAACACTGAAGCTTTCTTT.

This sequence joins TRBV3-1 (or the pseudogene TRBV3-2) and TRBJ2-2; 7 bases match TRBD1. The CDR3 is made up of 16 amino acids. V was pared by 7 bases and J by 0 bases, with 8 bases of the junction left unmatched. Per germline, CDR1 LGHDT and CDR2 YNNKEL (reference sequence). The CDR3 sequence is CASNHRQGANTGELFF. The CDR3 nucleotides read TGTGCCAGCAACCACCGGCAGGGGGCGAACACCGGGGAGCTGTTTTTT.

V usage is TRBV7-2 and J usage is TRBJ2-7; 10 bases are a match to TRBD2. The CDR3 covers 14 residues. V gave up 4 bases and J gave up 4 bases; unmatched junction bases: 4. Germline CDR1 SGHTA, CDR2 FQGNSA. Written as DNA, the CDR3 is TGTGCCAGCAGCTCATCTAGCGGGAGTTACGAGCAGTACTTC. It is translated as CASSSSSGSYEQYF.

This clone was recorded once. This chain uses TRBV30 with TRBJ1-5; D unresolved. The CDR3 totals 15 residues. Germline loops: CDR1 GTSNPN, CDR2 SVGIG (reference sequence). Trimming removed 0 bases at V and 2 bases at J, with 11 bases between. The CDR3 sequence: CAWSVDSLGNQPQHF. The CDR3 DNA sequence: TGTGCCTGGAGTGTAGACTCTTTAGGCAATCAGCCCCAGCATTTT. Combining the CDR3 with reference TRBV30 and TRBJ1-5 gives the whole variable domain SQTIHQWPATLVQPVGSPLSLECTVEGTSNPNLYWYRQAAGRGLQLLFYSVGIGQISSEVPQNLSASRPQDRQFILSSKKLLLSDSGFYLCAWSVDSLGNQPQHFGDGTRLSIL.

The table lists this clone with a count of one. This chain uses TRBV18 with TRBJ2-1; possibly TRBD1 for D (6 bases). The CDR3 contains 14 residues. Germline values: CDR1 KGHSH, CDR2 LQKENI. The V and J ends lost 6 bases and 2 bases respectively, with 11 bases between them. The CDR3 coding sequence is TGTGCCAGCTCCCCTACAGGGCCCTACAATGAGCAGTTCTTC. It codes for CASSPTGPYNEQFF.

The chain couples TRBV18 to TRBJ2-7; 10 bases agree with TRBD2. V shed 2 bases and J 4 bases; nucleotides not matched to a gene: 2. In germline, CDR1 is KGHSH, CDR2 LQKENI. The CDR3 has 14 residues. CDR3 protein: CASSPTSGVYEQYF. DNA for the CDR3: TGTGCCAGCTCACCAACTAGCGGGGTGTACGAGCAGTACTTC.

The chain recombines TRBV5-1 with TRBJ1-1; 8 positions agree with TRBD1. The trim removed 6 bases at V and 4 bases at J, leaving 8 bases unmatched. Germline V gene lookup returns CDR1 SGHRS and CDR2 YFSETQ. The CDR3 consists of 14 residues. The CDR3, as DNA: TGCGCCAGCACTGGACCCGGGACAGGCACTGAAGCTTTCTTT. It codes for CASTGPGTGTEAFF.

This clone appeared a few times. This sequence joins TRBV7-2 and TRBJ1-5; a weak D match, TRBD1 (5 bases). The CDR3 extends over 16 amino acids. CDR1 and CDR2 from the germline V gene are SGHTA and FQGNSA. The V gene lost 5 bases and the J gene lost 4 bases, with 18 bases spanning the gap. Here the CDR3 DNA reads TGTGCCAGCAGCGACCAGGCAGGGTTTGGGAATCAGCCCCAGCATTTT. Translating gives CASSDQAGFGNQPQHF.

The V and J genes are TRBV7-2 and TRBJ2-7, with D possibly TRBD2 on 6 matching bases. The V gene lost 0 bases and the J gene lost 7 bases, with 16 bases spanning the gap. The CDR3 is 15 amino acids. The germline CDR1 and CDR2 sequences are SGHTA and FQGNSA. In nucleotides, the CDR3 is TGTGCCAGCAGCTTAGCTGCCGGGAGTTTTAAGGAGCAGTACTTC. Translating gives CASSLAAGSFKEQYF. Full variable domain (remainder filled in from reference TRBV7-2 and TRBJ2-7): GAGVSQSPSNKVTEKGKDVELRCDPISGHTALYWYRQSLGQGLEFLIYFQGNSAPDKSGLPSDRFSAERTGGSVSTLTIQRTQQEDSAVYLCASSLAAGSFKEQYFGPGTRLTVT.

The gene calls are TRBV19 and TRBJ1-2, with a possible D match to TRBD1 (6 bases). The CDR3 runs 15 residues. Germline CDR1 and CDR2: LNHDA and SQIVND (reference sequence). The V end lost 6 bases, the J end lost 1 base, and 15 bases lay between the germline ends. The CDR3 region is CASRVGGLINYGYTF. CDR3 DNA: TGTGCCAGTAGGGTAGGGGGACTAATTAACTATGGCTACACCTTC.